This TCR beta chain comes out of a study of spatial heterogeneity in lung cancer. Whole-study context: TCR and UMI combinations that were unique each appeared, on average, more than ten times in raw reads. Study conclusions and caveats: Ubiquitous expanded tumor TCRs were observed in blood more at resection than follow-up.

The V gene end was trimmed by 4 bases and the J gene end by 4 bases; junction bases not matched to a gene: 9. Germline V CDR1 and CDR2: LGHDT, YNNKEL (reference sequence). The CDR3 loop spans 16 amino acids. Time point denoted: sample taken at primary tumor resection. From tumor, nontumor lung or frozen PBMC, whole RNA was taken unsorted for sequencing. Individually, TCR cDNA molecules were each labelled with a unique molecular identifier. TCRdb reanalysed the 5' RACE reads using MiXCR and keeps one entry per CDR3 protein. Of some 70,000 distinct CDR3 sequences listed, approximately 12% are singletons. This clonotype showed up just a few times. No antigen is known for it.

V usage is TRBV3-1 and J usage is TRBJ2-2, with 7 bases lining up with TRBD2. This clonotype was obtained from a male donor with early-stage non-small cell lung cancer. The sequencing here drew on PBMCs, taken at surgery. CDR3 coding DNA: TGTGCCAGCAGCCGTCGCTGGGCGGGAGTCACCGGGGAGCTGTTTTTT. It encodes CASSRRWAGVTGELFF. Full variable domain (remainder filled in from reference TRBV3-1 and TRBJ2-2): DTAVSQTPKYLVTQMGNDKSIKCEQNLGHDTMYWYKQDSKKFLKIMFSYNNKELIINETVPNRFSPKSPDKAHLNLHINSLELGDSAVYFCASSRRWAGVTGELFFGEGSRLTVL.